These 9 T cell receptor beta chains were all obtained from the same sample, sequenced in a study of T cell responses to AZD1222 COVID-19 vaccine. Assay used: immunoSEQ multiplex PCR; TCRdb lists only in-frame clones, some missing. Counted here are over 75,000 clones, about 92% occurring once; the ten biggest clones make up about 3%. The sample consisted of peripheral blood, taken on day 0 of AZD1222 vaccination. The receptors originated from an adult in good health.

The CDR3 region is CASSVSGYNEQFF. The CDR3 nucleotides read TGCGCCAGCAGCGTTAGCGGCTACAATGAGCAGTTCTTC. V and J are TRBV10-2 and TRBJ2-1, with D perhaps matching TRBD2 (6 bases). The CDR3 has 13 residues. The V gene lost 6 bases and the J gene lost 3 bases, with 9 bases spanning the gap. Per germline, CDR1 WSHSY and CDR2 SAAADI.

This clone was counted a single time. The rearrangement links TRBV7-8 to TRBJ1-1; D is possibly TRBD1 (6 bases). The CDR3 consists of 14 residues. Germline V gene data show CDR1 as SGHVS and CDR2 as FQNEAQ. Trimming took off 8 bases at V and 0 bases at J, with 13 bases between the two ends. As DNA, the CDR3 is TGTGCCAGCGGGTTGGGGGGCGTGAACACTGAAGCTTTCTTT. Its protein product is CASGLGGVNTEAFF.

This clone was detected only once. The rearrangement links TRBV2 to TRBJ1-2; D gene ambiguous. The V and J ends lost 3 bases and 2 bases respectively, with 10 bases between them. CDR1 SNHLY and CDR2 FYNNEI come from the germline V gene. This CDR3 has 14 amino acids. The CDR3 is CASSDFRGNYGYTF. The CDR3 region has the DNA TGTGCCAGCAGTGATTTCCGAGGAAACTATGGCTACACCTTC.

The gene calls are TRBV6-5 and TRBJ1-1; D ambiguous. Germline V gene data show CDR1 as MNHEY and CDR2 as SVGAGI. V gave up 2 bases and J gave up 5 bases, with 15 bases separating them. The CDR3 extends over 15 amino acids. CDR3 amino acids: CASSYDYFGGTEAFF. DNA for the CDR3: TGTGCCAGCAGTTACGATTATTTTGGCGGTACTGAAGCTTTCTTT.

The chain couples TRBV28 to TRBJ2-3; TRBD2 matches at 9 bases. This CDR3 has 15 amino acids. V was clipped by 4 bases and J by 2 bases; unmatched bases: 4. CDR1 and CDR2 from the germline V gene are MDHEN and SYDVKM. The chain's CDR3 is CASSSIAGVTDTQYF. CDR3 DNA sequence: TGTGCCAGCAGTTCAATAGCGGGAGTCACAGATACGCAGTATTTT. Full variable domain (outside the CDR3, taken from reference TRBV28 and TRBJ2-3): DVKVTQSSRYLVKRTGEKVFLECVQDMDHENMFWYRQDPGLGLRLIYFSYDVKMKEKGDIPEGYSVSREKKERFSLILESASTNQTSMYLCASSSIAGVTDTQYFGPGTRLTVL.

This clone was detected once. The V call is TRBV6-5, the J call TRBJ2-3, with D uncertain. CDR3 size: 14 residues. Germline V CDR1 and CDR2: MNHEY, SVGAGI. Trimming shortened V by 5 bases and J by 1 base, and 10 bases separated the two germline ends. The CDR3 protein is CASSRRRGTDTQYF. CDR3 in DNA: TGTGCCAGCAGTAGACGCAGAGGCACAGATACGCAGTATTTT.

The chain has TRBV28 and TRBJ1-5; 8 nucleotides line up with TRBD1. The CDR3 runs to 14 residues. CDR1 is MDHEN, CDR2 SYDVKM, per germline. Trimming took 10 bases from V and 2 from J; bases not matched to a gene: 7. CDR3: CAIPGGEGNQPQHF. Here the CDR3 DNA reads TGTGCCATCCCAGGGGGCGAGGGCAATCAGCCCCAGCATTTT.

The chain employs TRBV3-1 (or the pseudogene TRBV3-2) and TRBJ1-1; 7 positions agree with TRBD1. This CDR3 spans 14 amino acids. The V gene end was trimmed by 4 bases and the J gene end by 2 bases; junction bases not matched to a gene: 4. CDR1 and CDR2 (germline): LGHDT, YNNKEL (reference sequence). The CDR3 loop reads CASSPRQGNTEAFF. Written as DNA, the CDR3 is TGTGCCAGCAGCCCCAGACAGGGAAACACTGAAGCTTTCTTT.

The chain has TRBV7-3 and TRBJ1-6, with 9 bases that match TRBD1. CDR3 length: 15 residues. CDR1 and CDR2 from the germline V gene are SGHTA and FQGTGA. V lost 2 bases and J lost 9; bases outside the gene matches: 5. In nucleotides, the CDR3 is TGTGCCAGCAGCTTAGGGTCGGACAGGGGTTCACCCCTCCACTTT. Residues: CASSLGSDRGSPLHF.